This passage covers 29 T cell receptor beta chains from one sample sequenced in a study of blood T cell repertoires in COVID-19. The method was immunoSEQ multiplex PCR; TCRdb's version includes in-frame clones alone and lacks a portion of them. The data hold just over 250,000 clones, with approximately 88% observed a single time. The sequenced sample consisted of peripheral blood. The receptors derive from a woman aged 70-85 years with COVID-19, enrolled during active disease.

The chain combines TRBV6-5 with TRBJ2-2, with a possible D match to TRBD1 (7 bases). Per germline, CDR1 MNHEY and CDR2 SVGAGI. The V gene lost 6 bases and the J gene lost 14 bases, with 19 bases spanning the gap. This CDR3 comprises 13 residues. The CDR3 region is CASRARRDSQLFF. In DNA, the CDR3 is TGTGCCAGCAGGGCTCGGCGGGACAGCCAACTGTTTTTT.

This chain uses TRBV19 with TRBJ2-7; 10 nucleotides align to TRBD2. Germline V gives CDR1 LNHDA, CDR2 SQIVND (reference sequence). Trimming at V came to 5 bases and at J to 2 bases, leaving 9 bases not matched to a gene. This CDR3 has 16 amino acids. CDR3 loop: CASSELAGLRTYEQYF. CDR3 nucleotide sequence: TGTGCCAGTAGTGAACTAGCGGGACTTCGGACCTACGAGCAGTACTTC.

This sequence joins TRBV29-1 and TRBJ1-1; D remains ambiguous. The CDR3 is made up of 13 amino acids. The germline V gene has CDR1 SQVTM and CDR2 ANQGSEA. The ends were cut back, 4 bases at V and 2 bases at J, with 11 bases in the middle. The CDR3: CSVARNENTEAFF. As DNA, the CDR3 is TGCAGCGTTGCGAGGAACGAAAACACTGAAGCTTTCTTT.

The V call is TRBV18, the J call TRBJ1-2, with 8 bases identical to TRBD1. The germline gives CDR1 KGHSH, CDR2 LQKENI. The length of the CDR3 is 17 residues. Trimming removed 3 bases from V and 7 bases from J; junction bases left unmatched: 16. The CDR3 coding sequence is TGTGCCAGCTCACCCACCCCAGGACAGGGCCCTAGTCGTGGCTACACCTTC. Residues: CASSPTPGQGPSRGYTF.

This sequence joins TRBV6-5 and TRBJ1-1; 7 nucleotides align to TRBD1. Germline CDR1 and CDR2: MNHEY and SVGAGI. The CDR3 has 15 amino acids. V lost 6 bases to trimming and J lost 1 base; unmatched junction nucleotides: 8. CDR3 sequence reads: CASRPTYRGNTEAFF. DNA of the CDR3: TGTGCCAGCAGGCCTACTTACAGGGGGAACACTGAAGCTTTCTTT.

This chain links TRBV28 with TRBJ1-1; D perhaps matches TRBD1 (5 bases). The CDR3 runs 12 residues. Trimming took off 1 base at V and 8 bases at J, with 8 bases between the two ends. Germline assignment: CDR1 MDHEN and CDR2 SYDVKM. As DNA, the CDR3 is TGTGCCAGCAGTTTATCAAGGGGCGAAGCTTTCTTT. Residues: CASSLSRGEAFF.

The table lists this clone with a few counts. The rearrangement links TRBV19 to TRBJ1-5; 8 nucleotides agree with TRBD1. Germline CDR1 LNHDA, CDR2 SQIVND (reference sequence). The V segment lost 3 bases and the J segment 2 bases; nucleotides outside the gene matches: 3. The CDR3 length is 15 residues. The CDR3 DNA reads as TGTGCCAGTAGTATTTTGGGACAGGGCAATCAGCCCCAGCATTTT. This translates into CASSILGQGNQPQHF.

There are a few counts of this clone. CDR3 sequence (DNA): TGTGCCAGCAGCCAGCGGGAGACCCAGTACTTC. The encoded protein is CASSQRETQYF. The V and J genes are TRBV6-6 and TRBJ2-5; TRBD2 might be the D (5 bases). Germline values: CDR1 MNHNY, CDR2 SVGAGI (reference sequence). This CDR3 contains 11 residues. Trimming took 6 bases from V and 5 from J, leaving 7 bases between them.

The rearrangement uses TRBV10-3 and TRBJ1-1, with TRBD1 as a possible D gene (5 bases). Germline V gives CDR1 ENHRY, CDR2 SYGVKD. V shed 8 bases and J shed 0 bases, with 13 bases lying between them. The CDR3 runs 14 residues. The CDR3 is CAIGRGTLNTEAFF. In DNA, the CDR3 is TGTGCCATCGGGCGCGGGACGCTGAACACTGAAGCTTTCTTT.

CDR3 DNA sequence: TGTGCCAGCAGGAACGGGGGACTACCCTACGAGCAGTACTTC. Translation gives CASRNGGLPYEQYF. V and J are TRBV6-5 and TRBJ2-7; 7 positions agree with TRBD2. The CDR3 runs 14 residues. Germline V gene lookup returns CDR1 MNHEY and CDR2 SVGAGI. Unmatched junction bases numbered 7, after V lost 6 bases and J lost 2 bases.

This clone was detected once. The chain joins TRBV19 to TRBJ1-1; tentatively, D is TRBD1 (6 bases). This CDR3 contains 15 residues. The germline gives CDR1 LNHDA, CDR2 SQIVND (reference sequence). V was clipped by 3 bases and J by 3 bases, with 14 bases between them. CDR3 region: CASSIGRGADTEAFF. The DNA of the CDR3 is TGTGCCAGTAGTATCGGACGGGGGGCGGACACTGAAGCTTTCTTT.

This clone has only one observation. This rearrangement joins TRBV6-5 to TRBJ1-1, with D hard to call. The V gene lost 2 bases and the J gene lost 4 bases, with 8 bases spanning the gap. The germline CDR1 and CDR2 sequences are MNHEY and SVGAGI. This CDR3 contains 13 residues. The CDR3 loop reads CASSYGEGTEAFF. The CDR3 nucleotides read TGTGCCAGCAGTTACGGCGAGGGCACTGAAGCTTTCTTT.

V usage is TRBV13 and J usage is TRBJ2-7; the match to TRBD1 covers 7 bases. Germline values: CDR1 PRHDT, CDR2 FYEKMQ (reference sequence). The length of the CDR3 is 15 residues. V was pared by 2 bases and J by 5 bases, with 9 bases of the junction left unmatched. The CDR3 DNA follows: TGTGCCAGCAGCTTAAACCAGGGGGATTCGGACGAGCAGTACTTC. Protein: CASSLNQGDSDEQYF.

J is TRBJ1-2 and V is TRBV30; D possibly corresponds to TRBD1 (6 bases). CDR1 and CDR2 from the germline V gene are GTSNPN and SVGIG (reference sequence). CDR3 length: 13 amino acids. Trimming removed 4 bases at V and 8 bases at J, with 17 bases between. The CDR3 reads CAWTLKGVDGYTF. The CDR3 bases are TGTGCCTGGACCCTAAAGGGGGTCGACGGCTACACCTTC.

J is TRBJ1-4 and V is TRBV28; 9 bases map to TRBD1. The CDR3 totals 14 residues. Unmatched junction bases numbered 5, after V lost 6 bases and J lost 6 bases. The germline V gene has CDR1 MDHEN and CDR2 SYDVKM. CDR3 nucleotide sequence: TGTGCCAGCAGGACGACAGGGGGTTATGAAAAACTGTTTTTT. This codes for CASRTTGGYEKLFF.

This chain connects TRBV19 to TRBJ2-1; 12 nucleotides match TRBD2. CDR3 length: 15 residues. J gave up 4 bases and V 5 bases, and 3 bases lay outside the gene matches. Germline CDR1 reads LNHDA; CDR2 reads SQIVND (reference sequence). CDR3: CASSASGRAYNEQFF. CDR3 DNA: TGTGCCAGTAGTGCTAGCGGGAGGGCTTACAATGAGCAGTTCTTC.

The CDR3 sequence is CASSLGQLGSYNEQFF. CDR3 sequence (DNA): TGTGCCAGCAGTTTAGGACAGTTAGGCTCCTACAATGAGCAGTTCTTC. The chain has TRBV27 and TRBJ2-1; possibly TRBD1 for D (6 bases). The CDR3 consists of 16 residues. Per the germline V gene, CDR1 is MNHEY and CDR2 is SMNVEV (reference sequence). Trimming stripped 2 bases from V and 0 bases from J, with 11 bases between.

The chain combines TRBV10-1 with TRBJ1-1, with 9 bases matching TRBD1. This CDR3 is 14 amino acids long. In germline, CDR1 is WNHNN, CDR2 SYGVQD (reference sequence). The J segment lost 6 bases and the V segment lost 7 bases, leaving 9 bases of the junction unmatched. CDR3: CASIMTRQGAEAFF. In DNA form, the CDR3 reads TGCGCCAGCATCATGACCCGACAGGGGGCTGAAGCTTTCTTT.

This clone was counted between two and nine times. The V gene is TRBV9, the J gene TRBJ1-2; possibly TRBD1 for D (6 bases). Germline lookup yields CDR1 SGDLS and CDR2 YYNGEE. CDR3 length: 15 amino acids. Trimming took off 4 bases at V and 2 bases at J, with 15 bases between the two ends. As DNA, the CDR3 is TGTGCCAGCAGCTCGGGACACCAAATCAACTATGGCTACACCTTC. Protein sequence: CASSSGHQINYGYTF.

CDR3 protein: CASSTDFSYEQYF. The CDR3 coding sequence is TGTGCCAGTAGTACGGACTTTTCCTACGAGCAGTACTTC. This chain uses TRBV19 with TRBJ2-7; possible D gene TRBD2, 5 bases. Germline CDR1 is LNHDA and CDR2 is SQIVND (reference sequence). The CDR3 is 13 residues long. The germline V and J ends were trimmed by 4 bases and 1 base, with 8 bases remaining between them.

The V gene is TRBV5-1, the J gene TRBJ2-1; D call uncertain. V was clipped by 0 bases and J by 6 bases, with 7 bases between them. The CDR3 covers 13 residues. Germline values: CDR1 SGHRS, CDR2 YFSETQ. CDR3 coding DNA: TGCGCCAGCAGCTTGGTAGCCAGCAATGAGCAGTTCTTC. Translation: CASSLVASNEQFF. Full variable domain (remainder filled in from reference TRBV5-1 and TRBJ2-1): KAGVTQTPRYLIKTRGQQVTLSCSPISGHRSVSWYQQTPGQGLQFLFEYFSETQRNKGNFPGRFSGRQFSNSRSEMNVSTLELGDSALYLCASSLVASNEQFFGPGTRLTVL.

V is TRBV6-2 or TRBV6-3 and J is TRBJ1-1, with D unresolved. The CDR3 consists of 15 residues. Germline CDR1 reads MNHEY; CDR2 reads SVGEGT. V lost 0 bases to trimming and J lost 0 bases, with 8 bases between them. The CDR3 region has the DNA TGTGCCAGCAGTTACTCACGGACTATGAACACTGAAGCTTTCTTT. Translation gives CASSYSRTMNTEAFF.

This chain connects TRBV5-1 to TRBJ2-3, with 8 bases fitting TRBD2. The CDR3 length is 16 residues. Germline values: CDR1 SGHRS, CDR2 YFSETQ. V lost 4 bases, J lost 1 base, and 8 bases stayed unmatched. The CDR3 loop is CASSPPAGARTDTQYF. CDR3 nucleotides: TGCGCCAGCAGCCCTCCAGCGGGAGCCCGCACAGATACGCAGTATTTT.

The V and J genes are TRBV10-3 and TRBJ2-5, with TRBD2 identical over 8 bases. CDR1 is ENHRY and CDR2 is SYGVKD in the germline V gene. V shed 3 bases and J 5 bases; nucleotides not matched to a gene: 5. The CDR3 runs to 14 residues. The CDR3 here is CAISDGLAGETQYF. CDR3 DNA sequence: TGTGCCATCAGTGACGGACTAGCCGGGGAGACCCAGTACTTC.

The V and J genes are TRBV6-1 and TRBJ2-5; D remains unclear. Germline V gene sequence: CDR1 MNHNS, CDR2 SASEGT. Trimming shortened V by 2 bases and J by 5 bases, and 12 bases separated the two germline ends. CDR3 length equals 14 residues. The CDR3 DNA sequence: TGTGCCAGCAGTGAACTGGCTATGGGCGAGACCCAGTACTTC. This sequence encodes CASSELAMGETQYF.

V usage is TRBV30 and J usage is TRBJ1-3; D perhaps matches TRBD1 (5 bases). Germline CDR1 is GTSNPN and CDR2 is SVGIG (reference sequence). The CDR3 totals 14 residues. The germline V and J ends were trimmed by 2 bases and 3 bases, with 11 bases remaining between them. CDR3 amino acids: CAWSPGGSGNTIYF. The DNA of the CDR3 is TGTGCCTGGAGTCCCGGGGGAAGTGGAAACACCATATATTTT.

The rearrangement joins TRBV19 to TRBJ1-1; no reliable D call. This CDR3 is 13 amino acids long. Trimming removed 5 bases at V and 2 bases at J, with 9 bases between. Germline values: CDR1 LNHDA, CDR2 SQIVND (reference sequence). In DNA form, the CDR3 reads TGTGCCAGTAGTGCCCAGACAAACACTGAAGCTTTCTTT. Translation gives CASSAQTNTEAFF.

CDR3 amino acids: CAWGTGLGNQPQHF. CDR3 sequence (DNA): TGTGCCTGGGGGACAGGGCTGGGCAATCAGCCCCAGCATTTT. V usage is TRBV30 and J usage is TRBJ1-5; TRBD1 matches at 9 bases. V lost 5 bases to trimming and J lost 2 bases; unmatched junction nucleotides: 4. The CDR3 extends over 14 amino acids. Germline lookup yields CDR1 GTSNPN and CDR2 SVGIG (reference sequence).

This chain joins TRBV2 and TRBJ2-7, with TRBD1 matching over 9 bases. This CDR3 is 14 amino acids long. Germline CDR1 is SNHLY and CDR2 is FYNNEI. The junction had 6 bases not matched to a gene; V was cut back by 6 bases and J by 3 bases. For the CDR3, the DNA is TGTGCCAGCAGCTCCGGGACAGGGTACTACGAGCAGTACTTC. It encodes CASSSGTGYYEQYF. The whole variable domain, filled in from reference TRBV2 and TRBJ2-7, reads EPEVTQTPSHQVTQMGQEVILRCVPISNHLYFYWYRQILGQKVEFLVSFYNNEISEKSEIFDDQFSVERPDGSNFTLKIRSTKLEDSAMYFCASSSGTGYYEQYFGPGTRLTVT.